This T cell receptor (beta chain) was sequenced in a study of T-cell memory formation after mild COVID-19. General observations from the study: Clones contracting across day 15 to 85 had a balanced CD4/CD8 profile; later expanding clones leaned CD4+. Clones from the second wave (peaking day 37) had unconfirmed SARS-CoV-2 specificity. The study found contracting CD4+ clones mainly in CM and EM and contracting CD8+ clones in EMRA.

The germline gives CDR1 SGDLS, CDR2 YYNGEE. The ends were cut back, 3 bases at V and 2 bases at J, with 13 bases in the middle. CDR3 length equals 15 residues. For this clonotype: Its antigen remains unknown.

From the 5' RACE reads, TCRdb called clonotypes with MiXCR, one entry per CDR3 protein. The sample lists fewer than 450,000 distinct CDR3 sequences, around 21% occurring once. The chain recombines TRBV9 with TRBJ2-3, with D possibly matching TRBD2 (6 bases). The receptor was isolated from an adult woman who had mild COVID-19 (a few samples of this study predate the infection). Cell type and time point are not known. The sequenced material came from PBMCs or a T cell subset sorted from them (not recorded which). This chain's CDR3 is CASSAGGIPTDTQYF. The CDR3 coding sequence is TGTGCCAGCAGCGCAGGAGGGATACCCACAGATACGCAGTATTTT.